The entry below gives a single TCR beta chain sequence along with its context. A read error may produce the germline difference seen at one junction end. This CDR3 has 14 amino acids. Germline V lookup: CDR1 ENHRY, CDR2 SYGVKD. This sample stems from a study of patients and donors after allogeneic stem cell transplantation. TCRdb reprocessed the RT-PCR reads via MiXCR and lists one record per CDR3 protein. The data hold around 200,000 distinct CDR3 sequences, with about 38% observed a single time. This chain uses TRBV10-3 with TRBJ1-1; 8 bases are a match to TRBD1. The TCR sequence derives from a human donor who was either an allogeneic HSCT recipient or a stem cell or donor lymphocyte infusion donor (not recorded which). It is not recorded whose cells these are; they may come from a transplant donor. Sequenced sample: blood, either unsorted or a sorted T cell fraction (not recorded which). CDR3 DNA sequence: TGTGCCATCAGATTAGACAGGGGCGCCACTAAAGCTTTCTTT. It translates to CAIRLDRGATKAFF.